Reported below is one T cell receptor beta chain. This entry is derived from a study of OX40 agonist ivuxolimab in advanced cancers. Overall study: The dose-escalation cohort was about 80% male, with a mean age of approximately 61 years, ranging roughly 20 to 90.

The protocol was immunoSEQ multiplex PCR, while the TCRdb copy is restricted to in-frame clones and leaves out a portion. The sample lists under 40,000 clones; about 83% were seen once. Germline loops: CDR1 MNHEY, CDR2 SVGAGI. This CDR3 is built from 16 residues. V was trimmed by 0 bases and J by 5 bases, leaving 17 bases between them. The sample here was CD4+ or CD8+ T cells sorted from blood, taken in a trial of the OX40 agonist ivuxolimab. This TCR was sampled from an adult with an advanced solid tumor such as melanoma, head and neck, liver or kidney cancer. V usage is TRBV6-5 and J usage is TRBJ2-7; perhaps TRBD2 as D (6 bases). CDR3 in amino acids: CASSYSVVFGSDEQYF. The DNA of the CDR3 is TGTGCCAGCAGTTACTCCGTCGTGTTCGGGAGCGACGAGCAGTACTTC.